The rows below give T cell receptor beta chains drawn from one sample of a study of T cell responses to AZD1222 COVID-19 vaccine. TCRdb keeps only in-frame clones here, not all; method: immunoSEQ multiplex PCR. This sample has some 97,000 clones; over 75% occur once, and the top ten carry 4% to 5%. The material sequenced was peripheral blood, taken on day 0 of MenACWY control vaccination. The receptors originated from an adult in good health. CDR3s include the opening cysteine and the closing phenylalanine or tryptophan. The order of the fields is CDR3 length, V gene, D gene, J gene, clone size, CDR3 protein, CDR3 DNA. The D gene is left open where the match is weak. Some rows mark clone size as missing; the rest say once, few, many or name a class of expanded clone.

cdr3_length: 14; v_call: TRBV25-1; d_call: NA; j_call: TRBJ2-2; clone_size: once; cdr3_aa: CASSATGRTGELFF; cdr3_nt: TGTGCCAGCAGTGCGACAGGGAGGACCGGGGAGCTGTTTTTT
cdr3_length: 14; v_call: TRBV2; d_call: NA; j_call: TRBJ2-5; clone_size: NA; cdr3_aa: CASRVQTGRETQYF; cdr3_nt: TGTGCCAGCAGGGTTCAAACCGGGCGGGAGACCCAGTACTTC
cdr3_length: 13; v_call: TRBV2; d_call: NA; j_call: TRBJ1-6; clone_size: NA; cdr3_aa: CASSSGYNSPLHF; cdr3_nt: TGTGCCAGCAGTTCCGGATACAATTCACCCCTCCACTTT
cdr3_length: 13; v_call: TRBV4-3; d_call: NA; j_call: TRBJ1-1; clone_size: once; cdr3_aa: CASGRLFGTEAFF; cdr3_nt: TGCGCCAGCGGCCGCCTCTTCGGCACTGAAGCTTTCTTT
cdr3_length: 13; v_call: TRBV3-1/TRBV3-2; d_call: TRBD2; j_call: TRBJ2-2; clone_size: NA; cdr3_aa: CASGLADTGELFF; cdr3_nt: TGTGCCAGCGGGCTAGCGGACACCGGGGAGCTGTTTTTT
cdr3_length: 16; v_call: TRBV4-1; d_call: NA; j_call: TRBJ1-2; clone_size: few; cdr3_aa: CASSQDSRVLGYGYTF; cdr3_nt: TGCGCCAGCAGCCAAGACTCAAGGGTTCTTGGCTATGGCTACACCTTC
cdr3_length: 11; v_call: TRBV2; d_call: TRBD2; j_call: TRBJ2-7; clone_size: NA; cdr3_aa: CASKREGEQYF; cdr3_nt: TGTGCCAGCAAGCGGGAGGGCGAGCAGTACTTC
cdr3_length: 16; v_call: TRBV7-2; d_call: TRBD1; j_call: TRBJ2-2; clone_size: NA; cdr3_aa: CASSLAGTVGTGELFF; cdr3_nt: TGTGCCAGCAGCTTAGCCGGGACAGTGGGGACCGGGGAGCTGTTTTTT
cdr3_length: 17; v_call: TRBV7-2; d_call: TRBD1; j_call: TRBJ1-2; clone_size: NA; cdr3_aa: CASSLNAGGVGDYGYTF; cdr3_nt: TGTGCCAGCAGCTTAAATGCAGGGGGCGTTGGGGACTATGGCTACACCTTC
cdr3_length: 14; v_call: TRBV30; d_call: TRBD1; j_call: TRBJ1-1; clone_size: NA; cdr3_aa: CAWSGTGGITEAFF; cdr3_nt: TGTGCCTGGAGTGGGACAGGGGGGATCACTGAAGCTTTCTTT
cdr3_length: 14; v_call: TRBV6-5; d_call: NA; j_call: TRBJ1-6; clone_size: NA; cdr3_aa: CATASDFYNSPLHF; cdr3_nt: TGTGCCACAGCGTCGGACTTCTATAATTCACCCCTCCACTTT